Each of the 25 T cell receptor beta chains below was sequenced from the same sample in a study of blood T cells in healthy people across ages. Primers used in a second PCR of about 6 to 12 cycles were a sample-barcoded 5' primer and a J-beta primer mix. TCRdb redid the calling of the 5' RACE reads with MiXCR, one entry per CDR3 protein. The data show approximately 1,000,000 distinct CDR3 sequences, with 40% to 55% seen just once and about 19% held by the top ten. The sample was blood. The source of these receptors is a woman aged 55-70 years in good health.

The chain links TRBV28 to TRBJ1-6; no definite D call. Germline V gene sequence: CDR1 MDHEN, CDR2 SYDVKM. The CDR3 has 13 residues. Trimming stripped 6 bases from V and 9 bases from J, with 12 bases between. This chain's CDR3 is CASRVVWGSPLHF. The CDR3 DNA reads TGTGCCAGCAGAGTCGTCTGGGGTTCACCCCTCCACTTT.

The rearrangement links TRBV5-1 to TRBJ2-2, with 11 positions matching TRBD2. CDR1 and CDR2 from the germline V gene are SGHRS and YFSETQ. V dropped 4 bases and J dropped 4; count of bases not matched to a gene: 6. The CDR3 covers 16 residues. The CDR3 is CASSTGLAGSTGELFF. For the CDR3, the DNA is TGCGCCAGCAGCACCGGACTAGCGGGTAGCACCGGGGAGCTGTTTTTT.

This clonotype was recorded once. The rearrangement joins TRBV9 to TRBJ2-1; no clear D. From germline, CDR1 is SGDLS and CDR2 YYNGEE. The CDR3 totals 15 residues. The V gene lost 7 bases and the J gene lost 3 bases, with 17 bases spanning the gap. CDR3 bases: TGTGCCAGCCAAAAGGGTGGTTTTCTCTACAATGAGCAGTTCTTC. Its protein product is CASQKGGFLYNEQFF.

The chain couples TRBV20-1 to TRBJ2-7; D unclear. Trimming took 0 bases from V and 5 from J, leaving 8 bases between them. CDR3 length equals 12 residues. CDR1 DFQATT and CDR2 SNEGSKA come from the germline V gene (reference sequence). Here the CDR3 reads CSARDPGNEQYF. In DNA form, the CDR3 reads TGCAGTGCTAGAGATCCCGGAAACGAGCAGTACTTC.

The V gene is TRBV27, the J gene TRBJ2-1, with 7 nucleotides matching TRBD2. The germline CDR1 and CDR2 sequences are MNHEY and SMNVEV (reference sequence). Losses at the gene ends were 5 bases for V and 8 bases for J; bases not matched to a gene: 15. There are 16 residues in the CDR3. DNA of the CDR3: TGTGCCAGCAGTACCCGCGAGCGGGACCCTAGGGATGAGCAGTTCTTC. Translation gives CASSTRERDPRDEQFF.

This chain uses TRBV12-3 or TRBV12-4 with TRBJ1-2; no clear D. V was trimmed by 3 bases and J by 8 bases, leaving 19 bases between them. The CDR3 has 15 residues. Here the CDR3 DNA reads TGTGCCAGCAGTTTTAGTAACAGAGTCTCATCGGGCTACACCTTC. It specifies CASSFSNRVSSGYTF.

This clonotype was seen only a few times. The gene calls are TRBV3-1 and TRBJ2-1; the D is unclear. The CDR3 is 15 amino acids. Germline assignment: CDR1 LGHDT and CDR2 YNNKEL (reference sequence). Trimming stripped 4 bases from V and 0 bases from J, with 10 bases between. The CDR3, as DNA: TGTGCCAGCAGCCTCGGGTGGGGCTCCTACAATGAGCAGTTCTTC. The encoded protein is CASSLGWGSYNEQFF.

The rearrangement joins TRBV5-1 to TRBJ2-7; 10 nucleotides agree with TRBD2. Per germline, CDR1 SGHRS and CDR2 YFSETQ. V lost 1 base, J lost 7 bases, and 8 bases stayed unmatched. The CDR3 consists of 15 residues. DNA for the CDR3: TGCGCCAGCAGCTTGAGTCTAGCGGGAGCTGGTGAGCAGTACTTC. Translation gives CASSLSLAGAGEQYF.

The chain links TRBV24-1 to TRBJ2-5, with a tentative D call TRBD2 (6 bases). This CDR3 has 15 amino acids. Germline CDR1 and CDR2: KGHDR and SFDVKD. With 5 bases removed from V and 11 bases from J, the gap between germline ends came to 23 bases. The CDR3 sequence is CATSGYRGKYNEQYF. The CDR3 region has the DNA TGTGCCACCAGTGGTTATCGGGGGAAGTACAATGAGCAGTACTTC.

The V gene is TRBV5-1, the J gene TRBJ2-4; D is unclear. The ends were cut back, 4 bases at V and 7 bases at J, with 6 bases in the middle. The CDR3 totals 11 residues. Germline CDR1 is SGHRS and CDR2 is YFSETQ. CDR3 coding DNA: TGCGCCAGCAGCGCGGATAACATTCAGTACTTC. This gives the protein CASSADNIQYF.

This sequence joins TRBV10-3 and TRBJ1-5; TRBD1 is a possible D gene (5 bases). The CDR3 has 16 amino acids. V was trimmed by 0 bases and J by 0 bases, leaving 9 bases between them. The V gene's germline CDR1 is ENHRY and CDR2 SYGVKD. CDR3 nucleotide sequence: TGTGCCATCAGTGAGTCCGGGGACCTTAGCAATCAGCCCCAGCATTTT. Encoded protein: CAISESGDLSNQPQHF.

This clonotype was counted only a few times. V and J are TRBV5-1 and TRBJ2-7; D unclear. CDR3 length: 14 amino acids. V lost 0 bases to trimming and J lost 3 bases, with 10 bases between them. Germline V gene sequence: CDR1 SGHRS, CDR2 YFSETQ. The CDR3 region has the DNA TGCGCCAGCAGCTTGGAGCCAGGAAACTACGAGCAGTACTTC. Translating it yields CASSLEPGNYEQYF.

This clonotype was recorded many times. The chain carries TRBV7-2 and TRBJ2-1; 8 bases are a match to TRBD1. The trim removed 0 bases at V and 4 bases at J, leaving 2 bases unmatched. This CDR3 is 15 amino acids long. Germline CDR1 and CDR2: SGHTA and FQGNSA. CDR3 amino acids: CASSLARGLYNEQFF. CDR3 in DNA: TGTGCCAGCAGCTTAGCCAGGGGGCTATACAATGAGCAGTTCTTC.

V usage is TRBV7-8 and J usage is TRBJ2-7; 7 nucleotides line up with TRBD1. CDR1 SGHVS and CDR2 FQNEAQ come from the germline V gene. This CDR3 is built from 15 residues. V was clipped by 1 base and J by 7 bases; unmatched bases: 10. CDR3 DNA: TGTGCCAGCAGCTTAGACTTGACAGGGATAGAAGAGCAGTACTTC. Amino acid sequence: CASSLDLTGIEEQYF.

The chain joins TRBV10-2 to TRBJ2-7; maybe TRBD1 (6 bases). The V end lost 6 bases, the J end lost 7 bases, and 16 bases lay between the germline ends. CDR1 is WSHSY and CDR2 is SAAADI in the germline V gene. The CDR3 contains 13 residues. The CDR3 sequence is CASRDSTLTEQYF. The DNA of the CDR3 is TGCGCCAGCAGGGACAGTACCTTAACGGAGCAGTACTTC.

V is TRBV18 and J is TRBJ2-5, with 10 positions matching TRBD2. With V trimmed by 0 bases and J by 1 base, 2 bases remained unmatched. The CDR3 has 16 amino acids. Germline V gene sequence: CDR1 KGHSH, CDR2 LQKENI. The CDR3 reads CASSPPWTSGQETQYF. The CDR3 coding sequence is TGTGCCAGCTCACCACCCTGGACTAGCGGCCAAGAGACCCAGTACTTC.

Comments on this clonotype: The junction departs from germline at one end; a sequencing error may be responsible. V usage is TRBV20-1 and J usage is TRBJ2-7; D call uncertain. Germline CDR1 and CDR2: DFQATT and SNEGSKA (reference sequence). There are 13 residues in the CDR3. CDR3 DNA sequence: TGCGGTGCTAGAGAATCCCTTGAATACGAGCAGTACTTC. It specifies CGARESLEYEQYF.

This chain joins TRBV3-1 and TRBJ2-7, with D uncertain. V was trimmed by 1 base and J by 6 bases, leaving 10 bases between them. CDR1 is LGHDT and CDR2 is YNNKEL in the germline V gene (reference sequence). The CDR3 is 13 residues long. The CDR3 bases are TGTGCCAGCAGCCAAGGGATCCCTGGCGAGCAGTACTTC. It translates to CASSQGIPGEQYF.

The chain combines TRBV2 with TRBJ2-1; unclear D gene. TRBJ2-7 matches the DNA end more closely, so the J call is doubtful. CDR1 and CDR2 (germline): SNHLY, FYNNEI. The CDR3 has 13 residues. The CDR3 is CASSMTEYNEQYF. CDR3 bases: TGTGCCAGCAGCATGACCGAGTACAATGAGCAGTACTTC.

In its sample, this clonotype was seen a few times. The rearrangement links TRBV30 to TRBJ2-1, with D tentatively TRBD1 or TRBD2 (6 bases each). The germline V gene encodes CDR1 GTSNPN and CDR2 SVGIG (reference sequence). V lost 8 bases and J lost 4, with 21 bases in between. The CDR3 contains 15 residues. The DNA for the CDR3 is TGTGCCCGCGGGAAGGACTTAGGGGGTTACAATGAGCAGTTCTTC. Translating gives CARGKDLGGYNEQFF.

V and J are TRBV15 and TRBJ1-5, with 9 positions matching TRBD1. This CDR3 has 15 amino acids. Trimming cost V 1 base and J 4 bases; bases outside gene matches: 2. The germline V gene has CDR1 LNHNV and CDR2 YYDKDF (reference sequence). CDR3 DNA sequence: TGTGCCACCAGCAGAGTAGGACAGGGGAATCAGCCCCAGCATTTT. Encoded protein: CATSRVGQGNQPQHF.

This clonotype was found a few times. The chain employs TRBV12-3 or TRBV12-4 and TRBJ2-3; 10 nucleotides align to TRBD2. The V gene end was trimmed by 4 bases and the J gene end by 5 bases; junction bases not matched to a gene: 15. This CDR3 contains 18 residues. The CDR3 DNA follows: TGTGCCAGCAGTTCCCTAGGACTAGCGGACCCCACGGGAGATACGCAGTATTTT. This gives the protein CASSSLGLADPTGDTQYF.

V is TRBV4-1 and J is TRBJ2-1; 7 nucleotides match TRBD1. The V and J ends lost 4 bases and 1 base, in that order; junction bases with no gene match: 4. Germline V gene lookup returns CDR1 MGHRA and CDR2 YSYEKL. This CDR3 region has 15 residues. The CDR3 spells CASSPRGISYNEQFF. The CDR3 nucleotides are TGCGCCAGCAGCCCCAGGGGGATATCCTACAATGAGCAGTTCTTC.

A few counts support this clonotype. The V and J genes are TRBV29-1 and TRBJ2-7; D remains unclear. CDR3 length: 13 amino acids. V lost 3 bases to trimming and J lost 0 bases, with 9 bases between them. Germline CDR1 reads SQVTM; CDR2 reads ANQGSEA. The CDR3 protein is CSVDSPSSYEQYF. CDR3 nucleotides: TGCAGCGTTGATTCGCCGAGCTCCTACGAGCAGTACTTC.

This clonotype was seen a handful of times. The chain carries TRBV20-1 and TRBJ2-6; unclear D gene. There are 12 residues in the CDR3. Deletions cut 6 bases from V and 2 bases from J, with 5 bases between. Germline CDR1 and CDR2: DFQATT and SNEGSKA (reference sequence). Here the CDR3 reads CSAPPGANVLTF. The CDR3, as DNA: TGCAGTGCCCCTCCTGGGGCCAACGTCCTGACTTTC.